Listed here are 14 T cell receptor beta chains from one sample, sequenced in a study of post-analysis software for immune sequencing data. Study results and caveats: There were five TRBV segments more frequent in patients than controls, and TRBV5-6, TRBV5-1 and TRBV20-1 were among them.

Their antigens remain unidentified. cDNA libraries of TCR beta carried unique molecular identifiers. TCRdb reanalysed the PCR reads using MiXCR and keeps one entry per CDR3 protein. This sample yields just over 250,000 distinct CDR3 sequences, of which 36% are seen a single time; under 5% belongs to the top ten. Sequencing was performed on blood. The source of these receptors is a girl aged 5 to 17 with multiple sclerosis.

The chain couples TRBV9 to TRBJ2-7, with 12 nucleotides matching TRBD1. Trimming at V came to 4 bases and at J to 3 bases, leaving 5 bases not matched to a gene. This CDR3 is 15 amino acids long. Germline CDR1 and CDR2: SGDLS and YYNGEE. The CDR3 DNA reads TGTGCCAGCAGCCCCCGGGACAGGGGGCACTACGAGCAGTACTTC. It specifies CASSPRDRGHYEQYF. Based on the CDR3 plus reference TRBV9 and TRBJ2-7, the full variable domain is DSGVTQTPKHLITATGQRVTLRCSPRSGDLSVYWYQQSLDQGLQFLIQYYNGEERAKGNILERFSAQQFPDLHSELNLSSLELGDSALYFCASSPRDRGHYEQYFGPGTRLTVT.

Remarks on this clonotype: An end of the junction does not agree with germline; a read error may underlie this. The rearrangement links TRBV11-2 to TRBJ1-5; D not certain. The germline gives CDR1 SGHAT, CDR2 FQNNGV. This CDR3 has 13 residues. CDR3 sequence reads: CASSLGLNLPQHF. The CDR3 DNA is TGTGCCAGCAGCTTAGGCCTTAATCTGCCCCAGCATTTT.

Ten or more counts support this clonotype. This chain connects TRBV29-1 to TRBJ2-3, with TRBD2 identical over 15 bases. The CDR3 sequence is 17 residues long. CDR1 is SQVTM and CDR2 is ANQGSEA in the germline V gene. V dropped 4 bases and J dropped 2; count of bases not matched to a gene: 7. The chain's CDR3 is CSVGGLAGGPDTDTQYF. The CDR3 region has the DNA TGCAGCGTTGGAGGACTAGCGGGAGGGCCGGACACAGATACGCAGTATTTT.

The CDR3 DNA sequence: TGCAGCGTCCATGGACAGAGGTCGGACACTGAAGCTTTCTTT. The encoded protein is CSVHGQRSDTEAFF. V and J are TRBV29-1 and TRBJ1-1; D perhaps matches TRBD1 (6 bases). This CDR3 has 14 amino acids. The germline gives CDR1 SQVTM, CDR2 ANQGSEA. Trimming cost V 6 bases and J 3 bases, with 17 bases left between them.

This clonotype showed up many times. The CDR3 DNA reads as TGTGCCAGCAGCTCCCCGACAGTGAACACTGAAGCTTTCTTT. It translates to CASSSPTVNTEAFF. The V and J genes are TRBV28 and TRBJ1-1, with a possible D match to TRBD1 (5 bases). Trimming left V 6 bases short and J 0 bases short, with 11 bases between. CDR3 length equals 14 residues. Germline V gene data show CDR1 as MDHEN and CDR2 as SYDVKM.

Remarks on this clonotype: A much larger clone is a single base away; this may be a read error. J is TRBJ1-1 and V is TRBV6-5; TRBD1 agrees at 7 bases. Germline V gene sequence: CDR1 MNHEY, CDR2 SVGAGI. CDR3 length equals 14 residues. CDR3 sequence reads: CANSYSPGGTEAFF. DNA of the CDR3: TGTGCCAACAGTTACTCGCCAGGGGGGACTGAAGCTTTCTTT.

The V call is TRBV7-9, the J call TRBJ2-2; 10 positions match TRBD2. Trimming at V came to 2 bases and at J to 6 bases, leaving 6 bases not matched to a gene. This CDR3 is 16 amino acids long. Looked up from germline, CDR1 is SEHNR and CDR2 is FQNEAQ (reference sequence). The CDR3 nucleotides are TGTGCCAGCAGCTTATGGTTAGCGGGAGGCCCCGGGGAGCTGTTTTTT. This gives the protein CASSLWLAGGPGELFF.

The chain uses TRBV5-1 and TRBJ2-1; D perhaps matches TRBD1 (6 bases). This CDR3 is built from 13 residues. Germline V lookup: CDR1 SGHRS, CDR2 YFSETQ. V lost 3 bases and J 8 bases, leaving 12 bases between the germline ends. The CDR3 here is CASSSTGLDEQFF. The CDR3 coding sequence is TGCGCCAGCAGCTCCACAGGGCTGGATGAGCAGTTCTTC.

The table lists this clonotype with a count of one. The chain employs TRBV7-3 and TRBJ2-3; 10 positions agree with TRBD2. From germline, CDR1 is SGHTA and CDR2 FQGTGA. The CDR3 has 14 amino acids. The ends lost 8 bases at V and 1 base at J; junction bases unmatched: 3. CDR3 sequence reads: CASGTSGGTDTQYF. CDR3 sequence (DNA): TGTGCCAGCGGAACTAGCGGGGGCACAGATACGCAGTATTTT.

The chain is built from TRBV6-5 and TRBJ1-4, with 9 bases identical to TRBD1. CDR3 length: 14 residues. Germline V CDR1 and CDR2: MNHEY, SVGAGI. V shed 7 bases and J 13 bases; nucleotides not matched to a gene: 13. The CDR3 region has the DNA TGTGCCAGCACCTCGGACAGGGGATCGGGGAGACTGTTTTTT. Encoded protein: CASTSDRGSGRLFF.

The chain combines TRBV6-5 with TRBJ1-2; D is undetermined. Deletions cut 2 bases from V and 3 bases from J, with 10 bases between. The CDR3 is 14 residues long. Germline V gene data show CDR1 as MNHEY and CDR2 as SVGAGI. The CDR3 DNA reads TGTGCCAGCAGTTACAGGCAGAGACACTATGGCTACACCTTC. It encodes CASSYRQRHYGYTF.

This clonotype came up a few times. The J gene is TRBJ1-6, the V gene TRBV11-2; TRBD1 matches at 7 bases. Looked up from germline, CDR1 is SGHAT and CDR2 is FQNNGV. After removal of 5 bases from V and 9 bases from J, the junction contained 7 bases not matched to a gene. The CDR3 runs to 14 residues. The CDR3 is CASSTTGTGSPLHF. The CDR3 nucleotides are TGTGCCAGCAGCACGACAGGGACCGGTTCACCCCTCCACTTT.

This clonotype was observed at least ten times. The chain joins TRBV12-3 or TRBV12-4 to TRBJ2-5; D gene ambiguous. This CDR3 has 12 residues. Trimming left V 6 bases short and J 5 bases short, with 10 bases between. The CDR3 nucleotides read TGTGCCAGCAGCCCCGGGTCCGAGACCCAGTACTTC. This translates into CASSPGSETQYF.

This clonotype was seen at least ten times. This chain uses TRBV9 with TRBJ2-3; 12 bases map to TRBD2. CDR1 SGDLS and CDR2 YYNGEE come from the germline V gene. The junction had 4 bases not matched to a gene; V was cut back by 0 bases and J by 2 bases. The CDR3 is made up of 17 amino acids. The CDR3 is CASSVGTSGTHTDTQYF. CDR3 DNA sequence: TGTGCCAGCAGCGTAGGGACTAGCGGGACTCACACAGATACGCAGTATTTT.